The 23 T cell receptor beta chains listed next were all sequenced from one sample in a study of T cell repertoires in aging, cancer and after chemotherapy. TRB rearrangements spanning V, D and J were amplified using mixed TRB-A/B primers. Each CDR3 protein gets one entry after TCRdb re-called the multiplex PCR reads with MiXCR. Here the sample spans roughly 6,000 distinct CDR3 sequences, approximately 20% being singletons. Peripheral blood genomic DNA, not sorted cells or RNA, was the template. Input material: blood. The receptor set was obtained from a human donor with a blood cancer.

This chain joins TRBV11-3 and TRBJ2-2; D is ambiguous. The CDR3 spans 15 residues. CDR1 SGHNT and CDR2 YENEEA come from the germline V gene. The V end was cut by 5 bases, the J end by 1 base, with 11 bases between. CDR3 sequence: CASSVGRVNTGELFF. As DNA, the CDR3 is TGTGCCAGCAGCGTAGGACGGGTGAACACCGGGGAGCTGTTTTTT.

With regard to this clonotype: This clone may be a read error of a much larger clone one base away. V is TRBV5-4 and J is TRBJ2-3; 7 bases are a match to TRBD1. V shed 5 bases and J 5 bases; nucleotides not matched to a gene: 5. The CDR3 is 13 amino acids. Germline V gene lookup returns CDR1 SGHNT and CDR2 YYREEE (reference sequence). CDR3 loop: CASRRDSKDTQYF. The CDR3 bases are TGTGCCAGCAGAAGGGACAGTAAAGATACGCAGTATTTT.

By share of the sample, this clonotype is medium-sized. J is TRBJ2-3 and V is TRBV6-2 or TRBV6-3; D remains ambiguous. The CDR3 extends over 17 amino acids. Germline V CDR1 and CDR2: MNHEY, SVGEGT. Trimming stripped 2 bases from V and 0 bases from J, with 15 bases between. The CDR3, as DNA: TGTGCCAGCAGTTACCCTGCCCCGACAAAAAGCACAGATACGCAGTATTTT. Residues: CASSYPAPTKSTDTQYF.

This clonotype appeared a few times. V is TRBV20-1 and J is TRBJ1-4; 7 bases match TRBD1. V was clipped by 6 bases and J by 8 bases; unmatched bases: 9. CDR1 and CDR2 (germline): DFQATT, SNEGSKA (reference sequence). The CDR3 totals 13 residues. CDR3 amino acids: CSARRGVQEKLFF. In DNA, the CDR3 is TGCAGTGCCCGCAGGGGGGTTCAGGAAAAACTGTTTTTT.

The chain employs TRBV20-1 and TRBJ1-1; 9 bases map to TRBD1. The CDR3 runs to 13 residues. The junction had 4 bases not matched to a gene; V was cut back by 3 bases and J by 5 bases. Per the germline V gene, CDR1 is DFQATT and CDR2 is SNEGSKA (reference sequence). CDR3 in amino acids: CSARGQGGTEAFF. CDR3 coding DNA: TGCAGTGCTAGGGGACAGGGAGGTACTGAAGCTTTCTTT.

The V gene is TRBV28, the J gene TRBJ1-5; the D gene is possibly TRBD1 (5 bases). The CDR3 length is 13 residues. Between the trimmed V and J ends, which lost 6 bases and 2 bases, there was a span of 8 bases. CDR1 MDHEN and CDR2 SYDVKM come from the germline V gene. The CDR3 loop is CASRRDGNQPQHF. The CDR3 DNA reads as TGTGCCAGCAGGCGGGACGGCAATCAGCCCCAGCATTTT.

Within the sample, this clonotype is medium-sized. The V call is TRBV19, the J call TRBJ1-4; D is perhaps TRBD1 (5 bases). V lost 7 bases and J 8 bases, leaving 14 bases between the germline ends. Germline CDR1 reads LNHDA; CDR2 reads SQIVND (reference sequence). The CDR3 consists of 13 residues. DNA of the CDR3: TGTGCCAGTACCACCAGGGAAAGGGAAAAACTGTTTTTT. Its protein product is CASTTREREKLFF.

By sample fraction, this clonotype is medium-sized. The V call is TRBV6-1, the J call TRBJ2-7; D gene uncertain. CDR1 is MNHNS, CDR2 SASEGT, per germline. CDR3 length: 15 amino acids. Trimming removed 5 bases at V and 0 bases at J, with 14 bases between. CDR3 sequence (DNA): TGTGCCAGCAGTCTAACAGAAATAGCCTCCTACGAGCAGTACTTC. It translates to CASSLTEIASYEQYF.

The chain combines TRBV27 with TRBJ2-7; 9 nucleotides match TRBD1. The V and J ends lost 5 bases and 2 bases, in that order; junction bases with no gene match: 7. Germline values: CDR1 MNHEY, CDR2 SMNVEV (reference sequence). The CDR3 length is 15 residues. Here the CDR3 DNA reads TGTGCCAGCAGTCCGGGACAGGGATTACCCTACGAGCAGTACTTC. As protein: CASSPGQGLPYEQYF.

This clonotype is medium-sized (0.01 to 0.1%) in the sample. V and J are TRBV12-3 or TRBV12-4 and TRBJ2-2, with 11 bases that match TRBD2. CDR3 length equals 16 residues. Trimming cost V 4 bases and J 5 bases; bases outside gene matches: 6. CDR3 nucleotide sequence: TGTGCCAGCAGTTGGGTAGCGGGGGGGCGAACCGGGGAGCTGTTTTTT. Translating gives CASSWVAGGRTGELFF.

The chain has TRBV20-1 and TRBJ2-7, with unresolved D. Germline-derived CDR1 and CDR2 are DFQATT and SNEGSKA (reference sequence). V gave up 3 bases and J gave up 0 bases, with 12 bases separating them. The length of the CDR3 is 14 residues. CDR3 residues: CSARDDSSSYEQYF. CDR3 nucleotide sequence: TGCAGTGCTAGGGATGATAGTAGCTCCTACGAGCAGTACTTC.

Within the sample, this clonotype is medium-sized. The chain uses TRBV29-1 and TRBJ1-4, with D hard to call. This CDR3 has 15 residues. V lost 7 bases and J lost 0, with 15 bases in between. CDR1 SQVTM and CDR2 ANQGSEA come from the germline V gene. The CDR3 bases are TGCAGCGCTCAAGGGTCACGGGCAACTAATGAAAAACTGTTTTTT. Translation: CSAQGSRATNEKLFF.

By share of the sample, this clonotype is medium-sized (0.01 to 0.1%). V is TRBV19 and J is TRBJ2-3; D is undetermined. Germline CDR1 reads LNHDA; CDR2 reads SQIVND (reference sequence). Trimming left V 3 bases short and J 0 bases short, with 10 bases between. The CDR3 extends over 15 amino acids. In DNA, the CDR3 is TGTGCCAGTAGTATGACCGGATGGAGCACAGATACGCAGTATTTT. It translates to CASSMTGWSTDTQYF.

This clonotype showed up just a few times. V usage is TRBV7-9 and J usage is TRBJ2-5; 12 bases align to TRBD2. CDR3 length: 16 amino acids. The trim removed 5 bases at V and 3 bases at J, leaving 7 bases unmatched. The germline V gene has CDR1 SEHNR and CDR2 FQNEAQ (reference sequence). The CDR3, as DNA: TGTGCCAGCAGCCCCGGACTAGCGGGGTCTAAAGAGACCCAGTACTTC. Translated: CASSPGLAGSKETQYF.

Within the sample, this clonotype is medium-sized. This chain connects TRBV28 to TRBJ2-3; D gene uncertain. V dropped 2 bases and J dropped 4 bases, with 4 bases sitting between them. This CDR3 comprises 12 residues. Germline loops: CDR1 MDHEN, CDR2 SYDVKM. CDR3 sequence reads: CASSLNPDTQYF. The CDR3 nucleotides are TGTGCCAGCAGTTTAAACCCAGATACGCAGTATTTT.

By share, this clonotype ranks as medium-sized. The CDR3 protein is CASSTRTGGSDEQFF. CDR3 nucleotides: TGTGCCAGTAGTACCAGGACAGGGGGTAGCGATGAGCAGTTCTTC. The V call is TRBV19, the J call TRBJ2-1, with 10 positions matching TRBD1. The V segment lost 4 bases and the J segment 8 bases; nucleotides outside the gene matches: 8. In germline, CDR1 is LNHDA, CDR2 SQIVND (reference sequence). CDR3 length: 15 residues.

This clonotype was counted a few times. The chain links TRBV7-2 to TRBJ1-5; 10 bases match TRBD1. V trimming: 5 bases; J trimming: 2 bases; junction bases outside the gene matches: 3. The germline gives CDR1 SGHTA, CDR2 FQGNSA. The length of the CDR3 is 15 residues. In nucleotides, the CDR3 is TGTGCCAGCAGCGCCGGGACAGGGGGCAATCAGCCCCAGCATTTT. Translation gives CASSAGTGGNQPQHF.

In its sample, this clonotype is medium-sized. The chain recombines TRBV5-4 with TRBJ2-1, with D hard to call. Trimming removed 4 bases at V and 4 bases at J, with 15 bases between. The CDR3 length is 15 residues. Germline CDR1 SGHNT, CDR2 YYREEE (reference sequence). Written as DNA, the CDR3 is TGTGCCAGCAGCCCCACCCGCCAGGCGTACAATGAGCAGTTCTTC. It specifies CASSPTRQAYNEQFF.

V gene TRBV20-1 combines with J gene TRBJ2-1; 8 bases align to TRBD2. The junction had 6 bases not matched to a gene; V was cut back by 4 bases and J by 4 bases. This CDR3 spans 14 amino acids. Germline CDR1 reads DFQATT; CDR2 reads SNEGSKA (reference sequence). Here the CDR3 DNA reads TGCAGTGCTAAGCGGGAGTTAGCATACAATGAGCAGTTCTTC. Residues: CSAKRELAYNEQFF.

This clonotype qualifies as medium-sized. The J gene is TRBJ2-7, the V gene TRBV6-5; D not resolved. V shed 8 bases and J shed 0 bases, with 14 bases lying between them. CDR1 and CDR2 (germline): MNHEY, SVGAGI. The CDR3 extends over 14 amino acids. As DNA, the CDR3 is TGTGCCAGCTCGCCGAACAGTGCCTCCTACGAGCAGTACTTC. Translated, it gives CASSPNSASYEQYF.

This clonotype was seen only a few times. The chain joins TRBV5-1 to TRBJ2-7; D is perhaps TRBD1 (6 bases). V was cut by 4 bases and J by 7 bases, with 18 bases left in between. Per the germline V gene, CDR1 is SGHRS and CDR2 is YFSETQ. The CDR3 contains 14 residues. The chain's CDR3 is CASSLGTSSLEQYF. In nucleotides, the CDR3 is TGCGCCAGCAGCCTCGGGACATCCTCGCTAGAGCAGTACTTC.

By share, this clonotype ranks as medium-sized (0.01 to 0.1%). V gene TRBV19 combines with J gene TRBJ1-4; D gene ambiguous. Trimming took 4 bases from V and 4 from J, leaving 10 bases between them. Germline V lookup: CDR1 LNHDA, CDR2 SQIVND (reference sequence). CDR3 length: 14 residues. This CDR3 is CASSTSGFNEKLFF. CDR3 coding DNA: TGTGCCAGTAGTACGTCGGGATTTAATGAAAAACTGTTTTTT.

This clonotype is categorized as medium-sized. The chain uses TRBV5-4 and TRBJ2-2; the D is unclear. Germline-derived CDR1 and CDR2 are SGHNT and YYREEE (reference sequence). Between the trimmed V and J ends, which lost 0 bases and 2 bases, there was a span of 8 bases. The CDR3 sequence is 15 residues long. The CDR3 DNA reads TGTGCCAGCAGCTTGGGGCAGATCAACACCGGGGAGCTGTTTTTT. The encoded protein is CASSLGQINTGELFF.